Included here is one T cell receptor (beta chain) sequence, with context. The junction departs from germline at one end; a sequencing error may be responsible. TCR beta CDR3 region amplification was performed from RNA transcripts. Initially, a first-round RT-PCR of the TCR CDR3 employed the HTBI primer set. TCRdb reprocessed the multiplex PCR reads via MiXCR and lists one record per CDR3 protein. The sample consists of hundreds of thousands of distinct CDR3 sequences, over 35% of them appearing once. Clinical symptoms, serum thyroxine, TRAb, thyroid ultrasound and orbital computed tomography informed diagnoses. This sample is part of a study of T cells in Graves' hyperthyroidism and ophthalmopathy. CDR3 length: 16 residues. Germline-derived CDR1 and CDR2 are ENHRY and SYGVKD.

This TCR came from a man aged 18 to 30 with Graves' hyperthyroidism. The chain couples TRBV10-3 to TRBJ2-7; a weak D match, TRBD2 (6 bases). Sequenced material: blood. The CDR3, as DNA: TGTGCCAGCAGTTCGTCCCCCCGGGAGATCCCCTACGAGCAGTACTTC. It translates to CASSSSPREIPYEQYF.